The 19 T cell receptor beta chains in this list originate from one sample, sequenced in a study of blood T cell repertoires in COVID-19. Libraries were prepared by immunoSEQ multiplex PCR; TCRdb keeps only in-frame clonotypes and omits some of them. Seen here are hundreds of thousands of clones, roughly 89% observed once, and the top ten hold roughly a tenth. The sample taken for sequencing was PBMCs or T cells enriched from blood (not recorded which). These receptors were obtained from a woman in her fifties or sixties who had recovered from COVID-19.

The chain joins TRBV3-1 (or the pseudogene TRBV3-2) to TRBJ1-1; TRBD1 might be the D (5 bases). CDR1 is LGHDT, CDR2 YNNKEL, per germline (reference sequence). CDR3 length: 15 residues. Trimming stripped 4 bases from V and 6 bases from J, with 18 bases between. CDR3 amino acids: CASSPEEGPLPEAFF. CDR3 in DNA: TGTGCCAGCAGCCCTGAGGAGGGACCCCTTCCTGAAGCTTTCTTT.

The chain employs TRBV5-1 and TRBJ1-1; 8 nucleotides line up with TRBD1. Germline-derived CDR1 and CDR2 are SGHRS and YFSETQ. V shed 4 bases, J shed 6 bases, and the junction held 14 bases outside the gene matches. The CDR3 contains 16 residues. CDR3 sequence (DNA): TGCGCCAGCAGCCTATCTCCGGACAGGGTTCCCGCTGAAGCTTTCTTT. Amino acids: CASSLSPDRVPAEAFF.

The chain uses TRBV15 and TRBJ2-7; a possible D gene is TRBD1 (6 bases). V shed 8 bases and J shed 2 bases, with 10 bases lying between them. Per the germline V gene, CDR1 is LNHNV and CDR2 is YYDKDF (reference sequence). The length of the CDR3 is 12 residues. The CDR3 protein is CATSGDTYEQYF. CDR3 coding DNA: TGTGCCACCTCCGGGGACACCTACGAGCAGTACTTC.

CDR3 region: CASTPITGGPSRGYTF. The CDR3 DNA sequence: TGTGCCAGCACCCCGATCACGGGGGGCCCCAGTCGTGGCTACACCTTC. This chain connects TRBV7-2 to TRBJ1-2, with D tentatively TRBD1 (6 bases). Per germline, CDR1 SGHTA and CDR2 FQGNSA. The CDR3 covers 16 residues. Trimming cost V 7 bases and J 7 bases, with 25 bases left between them.

This clone was recorded once. J is TRBJ2-1 and V is TRBV27; TRBD1 aligns across 8 bases. This CDR3 is built from 14 residues. With 5 bases clipped from V and 2 bases from J, the junction kept 2 bases outside the gene matches. The V gene's germline CDR1 is MNHEY and CDR2 SMNVEV (reference sequence). The CDR3 nucleotides are TGTGCCAGCAGTACAGGGGGGACCTACAATGAGCAGTTCTTC. Translating gives CASSTGGTYNEQFF.

The chain carries TRBV19 and TRBJ1-6; D might be TRBD1 (6 bases). In germline, CDR1 is LNHDA, CDR2 SQIVND (reference sequence). The V end was cut by 6 bases, the J end by 5 bases, with 11 bases between. The CDR3 totals 14 residues. CDR3 residues: CASREGGNNSPLHF. CDR3 in DNA: TGTGCCAGTAGGGAGGGGGGGAATAATTCACCCCTCCACTTT.

The chain carries TRBV7-6 and TRBJ1-1; D ambiguous. The germline V gene encodes CDR1 SGHVS and CDR2 FNYEAQ. The CDR3 has 15 residues. The V end lost 1 base, the J end lost 4 bases, and 13 bases lay between the germline ends. This CDR3 is CASSLDLGSITEAFF. The CDR3 DNA follows: TGTGCCAGCAGCTTAGACCTCGGTTCGATCACTGAAGCTTTCTTT.

V is TRBV7-2 and J is TRBJ2-7; 10 nucleotides align to TRBD1. The CDR3 sequence is 15 residues long. Trimming took 4 bases from V and 3 from J; bases not matched to a gene: 6. Germline CDR1 is SGHTA and CDR2 is FQGNSA. CDR3 amino acids: CASSSDRGSYYEQYF. CDR3 bases: TGTGCCAGCAGCTCGGACAGGGGGTCTTACTACGAGCAGTACTTC.

V and J are TRBV6-5 and TRBJ1-2; D is perhaps TRBD1 (5 bases). Germline values: CDR1 MNHEY, CDR2 SVGAGI. Trimming took off 9 bases at V and 4 bases at J, with 12 bases between the two ends. CDR3 size: 12 residues. In nucleotides, the CDR3 is TGTGCCAGTCGGGGGGAAACCTATGGCTACACCTTC. Translation gives CASRGETYGYTF.

The J gene is TRBJ1-3, the V gene TRBV10-3, with a weak D call TRBD1 (6 bases). Germline-derived CDR1 and CDR2 are ENHRY and SYGVKD. The CDR3 extends over 15 amino acids. V gave up 0 bases and J gave up 8 bases, with 14 bases separating them. This CDR3 reads CAISESAGVGDTIYF. The DNA of the CDR3 is TGTGCCATCAGTGAGTCGGCAGGGGTGGGAGACACCATATATTTT.

This clone was detected a few times. The chain carries TRBV19 and TRBJ1-1; D is uncertain. V lost 5 bases, J lost 4 bases, and 17 bases lay in between. The CDR3 has 15 amino acids. Looked up from germline, CDR1 is LNHDA and CDR2 is SQIVND (reference sequence). The CDR3 DNA is TGTGCCAGTAGTCCGAGGGAGGGTAGTACCACTGAAGCTTTCTTT. It yields the protein CASSPREGSTTEAFF.

V and J are TRBV2 and TRBJ1-5; 7 nucleotides line up with TRBD1. Germline V CDR1 and CDR2: SNHLY, FYNNEI. The V and J ends lost 6 bases and 1 base, in that order; junction bases with no gene match: 3. This CDR3 is built from 14 residues. The chain's CDR3 is CASRETGSNQPQHF. DNA for the CDR3: TGTGCCAGCAGAGAGACAGGGAGCAATCAGCCCCAGCATTTT.

This chain uses TRBV11-2 with TRBJ2-7; 7 nucleotides match TRBD1. Per the germline V gene, CDR1 is SGHAT and CDR2 is FQNNGV. V trimming: 5 bases; J trimming: 4 bases; junction bases outside the gene matches: 8. There are 14 residues in the CDR3. The CDR3 region is CASSRWDSKYEQYF. CDR3 nucleotides: TGTGCCAGCAGCCGGTGGGACAGCAAATACGAGCAGTACTTC.

This rearrangement joins TRBV5-1 to TRBJ1-2; TRBD1 aligns across 7 bases. Trimming removed 0 bases from V and 0 bases from J; junction bases left unmatched: 5. This CDR3 region has 16 residues. Germline-derived CDR1 and CDR2 are SGHRS and YFSETQ. The CDR3 region is CASSLADRVANYGYTF. The CDR3 DNA sequence: TGCGCCAGCAGCTTGGCCGACAGGGTCGCTAACTATGGCTACACCTTC.

The chain carries TRBV30 and TRBJ2-1, with a tentative D call TRBD1 (6 bases). Trimming shortened V by 0 bases and J by 4 bases, and 16 bases separated the two germline ends. CDR1 is GTSNPN and CDR2 is SVGIG in the germline V gene (reference sequence). The CDR3 runs to 16 residues. The CDR3 loop is CAWSVSRGAQYNEQFF. CDR3 nucleotide sequence: TGTGCCTGGAGTGTATCCAGGGGCGCCCAGTACAATGAGCAGTTCTTC.

The chain recombines TRBV7-2 with TRBJ1-1; the match to TRBD1 covers 12 bases. V was clipped by 0 bases and J by 7 bases; unmatched bases: 3. CDR1 and CDR2 from the germline V gene are SGHTA and FQGNSA. The CDR3 is made up of 15 amino acids. CDR3 DNA: TGTGCCAGCAGCTTAGCCGGGACAGGGGGCGTTGAAGCTTTCTTT. As protein: CASSLAGTGGVEAFF.

The rearrangement uses TRBV10-3 and TRBJ2-5; maybe TRBD1 (6 bases). This CDR3 comprises 14 residues. V lost 6 bases and J 3 bases, leaving 14 bases between the germline ends. Germline V lookup: CDR1 ENHRY, CDR2 SYGVKD. The CDR3 reads CAISKQGAEETQYF. CDR3 coding DNA: TGTGCCATCAGCAAACAGGGTGCCGAAGAGACCCAGTACTTC.

The rearrangement uses TRBV2 and TRBJ1-3; D not resolved. V lost 3 bases to trimming and J lost 4 bases, with 4 bases between them. CDR1 and CDR2 from the germline V gene are SNHLY and FYNNEI. The CDR3 contains 12 residues. The CDR3 loop reads CASSDRGNTIYF. The CDR3 bases are TGTGCCAGCAGTGACAGAGGAAACACCATATATTTT.

V usage is TRBV18 and J usage is TRBJ2-5, with D possibly being TRBD1 (6 bases). Germline V gene sequence: CDR1 KGHSH, CDR2 LQKENI. The length of the CDR3 is 15 residues. V gave up 0 bases and J gave up 5 bases, with 13 bases separating them. CDR3 DNA: TGTGCCAGCTCACCACCGTTAGGGGGACGCGAGACCCAGTACTTC. The encoded protein is CASSPPLGGRETQYF.